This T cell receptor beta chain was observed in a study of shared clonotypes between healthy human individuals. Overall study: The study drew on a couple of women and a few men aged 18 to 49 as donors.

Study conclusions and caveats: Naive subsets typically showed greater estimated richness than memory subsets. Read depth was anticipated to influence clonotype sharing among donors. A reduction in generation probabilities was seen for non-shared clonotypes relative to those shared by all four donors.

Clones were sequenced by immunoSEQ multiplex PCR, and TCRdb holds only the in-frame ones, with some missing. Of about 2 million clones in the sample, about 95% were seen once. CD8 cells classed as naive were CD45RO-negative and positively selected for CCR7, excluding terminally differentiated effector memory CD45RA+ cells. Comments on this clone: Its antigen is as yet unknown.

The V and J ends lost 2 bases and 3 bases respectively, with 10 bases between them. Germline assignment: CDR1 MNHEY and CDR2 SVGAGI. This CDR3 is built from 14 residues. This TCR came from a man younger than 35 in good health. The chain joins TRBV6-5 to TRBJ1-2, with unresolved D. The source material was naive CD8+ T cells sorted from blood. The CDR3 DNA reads TGTGCCAGCAGTTACAGGGAGGGCTACTATGGCTACACCTTC. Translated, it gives CASSYREGYYGYTF.